This T cell receptor (beta chain) derives from a study of blood T cell repertoires in COVID-19. Study background: COVID-19 samples from acute and convalescent phases originated in the United States, Italy and Spain.

Individuals aged about 18 to 89 years were recruited from fewer than 30 US areas. Participants had their cohort set by participant-reported clinical history. TCRdb's table, derived via immunoSEQ multiplex PCR, lists solely in-frame clones and lacks some. This table holds about 220,000 clones, about nine tenths found once. V was pared by 1 base and J by 1 base, with 10 bases between. Looked up from germline, CDR1 is SGHVS and CDR2 is FQNEAQ. This CDR3 has 15 amino acids. The sample comprised PBMCs or T cells enriched from blood (not recorded which). The TCR was taken from a woman aged 40 to 49 with acute COVID-19. The chain employs TRBV7-8 and TRBJ1-1; D is unresolved. This chain's CDR3 is CASSLVPGKNTEAFF. CDR3 coding DNA: TGTGCCAGCAGCTTAGTACCAGGAAAGAACACTGAAGCTTTCTTT.